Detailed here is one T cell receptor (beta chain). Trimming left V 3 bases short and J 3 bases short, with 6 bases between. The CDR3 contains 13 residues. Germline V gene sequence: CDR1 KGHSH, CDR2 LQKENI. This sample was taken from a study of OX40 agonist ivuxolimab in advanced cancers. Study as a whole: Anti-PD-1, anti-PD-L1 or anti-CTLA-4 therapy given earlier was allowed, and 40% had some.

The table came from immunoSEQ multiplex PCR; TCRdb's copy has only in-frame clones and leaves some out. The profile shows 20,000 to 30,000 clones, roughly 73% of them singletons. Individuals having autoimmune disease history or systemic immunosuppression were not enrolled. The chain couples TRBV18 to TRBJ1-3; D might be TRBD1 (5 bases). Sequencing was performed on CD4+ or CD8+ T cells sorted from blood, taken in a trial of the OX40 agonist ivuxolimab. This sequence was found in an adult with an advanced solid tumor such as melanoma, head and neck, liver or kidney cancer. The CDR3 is CASSPGVGNTIYF. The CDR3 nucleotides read TGTGCCAGCTCACCGGGGGTTGGAAACACCATATATTTT.